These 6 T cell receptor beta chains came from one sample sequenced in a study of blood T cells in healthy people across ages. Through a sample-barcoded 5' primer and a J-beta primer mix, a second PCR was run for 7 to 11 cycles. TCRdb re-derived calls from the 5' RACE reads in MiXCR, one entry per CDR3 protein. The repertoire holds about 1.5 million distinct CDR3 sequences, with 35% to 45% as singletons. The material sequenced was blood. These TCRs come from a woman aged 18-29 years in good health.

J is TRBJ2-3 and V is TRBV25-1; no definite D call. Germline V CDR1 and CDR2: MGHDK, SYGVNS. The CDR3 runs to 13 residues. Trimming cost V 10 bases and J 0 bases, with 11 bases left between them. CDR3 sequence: CATNHDSTDTQYF. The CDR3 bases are TGTGCCACCAATCACGACAGCACAGATACGCAGTATTTT.

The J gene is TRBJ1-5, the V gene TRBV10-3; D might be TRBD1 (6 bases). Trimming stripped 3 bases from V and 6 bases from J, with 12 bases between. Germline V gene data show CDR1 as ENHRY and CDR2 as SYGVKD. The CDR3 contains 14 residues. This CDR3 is CAISDWTDRQPQHF. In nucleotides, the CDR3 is TGTGCCATCAGTGACTGGACAGATCGTCAGCCCCAGCATTTT.

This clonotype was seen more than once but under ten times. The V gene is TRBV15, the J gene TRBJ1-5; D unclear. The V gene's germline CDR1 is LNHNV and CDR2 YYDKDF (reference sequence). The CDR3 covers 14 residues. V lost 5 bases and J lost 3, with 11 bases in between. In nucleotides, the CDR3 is TGTGCCACCAGCCGGACGGAACTCAATCAGCCCCAGCATTTT. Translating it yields CATSRTELNQPQHF.

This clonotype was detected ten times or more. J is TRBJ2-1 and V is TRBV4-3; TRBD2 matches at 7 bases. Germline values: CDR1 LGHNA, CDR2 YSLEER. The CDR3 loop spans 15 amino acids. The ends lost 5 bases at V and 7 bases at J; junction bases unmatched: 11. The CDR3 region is CASSVGVGGKNEQFF. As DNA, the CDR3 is TGCGCCAGCAGCGTCGGGGTGGGAGGGAAAAATGAGCAGTTCTTC.

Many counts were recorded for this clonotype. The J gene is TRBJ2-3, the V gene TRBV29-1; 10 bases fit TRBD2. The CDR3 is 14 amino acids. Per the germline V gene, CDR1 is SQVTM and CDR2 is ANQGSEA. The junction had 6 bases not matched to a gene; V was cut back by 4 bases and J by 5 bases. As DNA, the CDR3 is TGCAGCGTTGGAGTAGCGGGGGGTGTAGATACGCAGTATTTT. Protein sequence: CSVGVAGGVDTQYF.

The CDR3, as DNA: TGTGCCAGCAGTTCCCCAGACAGCAAAAACATTCAGTACTTC. Protein: CASSSPDSKNIQYF. The rearrangement links TRBV6-5 to TRBJ2-4; D perhaps matches TRBD1 (5 bases). Trimming left V 4 bases short and J 3 bases short, with 10 bases between. The germline CDR1 and CDR2 sequences are MNHEY and SVGAGI. This CDR3 has 14 amino acids.